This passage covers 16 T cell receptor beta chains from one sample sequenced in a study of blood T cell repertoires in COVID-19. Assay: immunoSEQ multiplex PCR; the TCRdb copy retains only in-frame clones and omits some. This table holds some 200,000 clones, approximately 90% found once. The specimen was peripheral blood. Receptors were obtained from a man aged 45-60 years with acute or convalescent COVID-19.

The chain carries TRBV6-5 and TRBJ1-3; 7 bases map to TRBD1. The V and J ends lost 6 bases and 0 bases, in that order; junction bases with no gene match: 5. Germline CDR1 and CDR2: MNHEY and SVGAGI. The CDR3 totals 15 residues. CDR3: CASRRQGGSGNTIYF. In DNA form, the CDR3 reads TGTGCCAGCAGAAGACAGGGCGGCTCTGGAAACACCATATATTTT.

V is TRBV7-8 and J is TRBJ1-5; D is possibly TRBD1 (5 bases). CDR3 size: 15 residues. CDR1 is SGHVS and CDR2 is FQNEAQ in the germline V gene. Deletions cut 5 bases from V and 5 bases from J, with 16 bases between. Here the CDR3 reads CASSEWTLRDQPQHF. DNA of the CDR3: TGTGCCAGCAGCGAATGGACACTTCGGGATCAGCCCCAGCATTTT.

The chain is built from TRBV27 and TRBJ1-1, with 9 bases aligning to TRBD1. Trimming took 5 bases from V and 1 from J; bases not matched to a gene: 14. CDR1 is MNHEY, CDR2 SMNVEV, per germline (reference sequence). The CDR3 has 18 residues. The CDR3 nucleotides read TGTGCCAGCAGTACAGGGGGCGCGGGGGGATACCGGAACACTGAAGCTTTCTTT. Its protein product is CASSTGGAGGYRNTEAFF.

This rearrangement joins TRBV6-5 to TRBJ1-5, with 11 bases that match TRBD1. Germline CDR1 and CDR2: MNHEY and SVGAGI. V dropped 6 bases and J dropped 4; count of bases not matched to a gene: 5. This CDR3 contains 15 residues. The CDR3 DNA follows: TGTGCCAGCAGAGCCGGGACAGGGGGAAATCAGCCCCAGCATTTT. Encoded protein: CASRAGTGGNQPQHF.

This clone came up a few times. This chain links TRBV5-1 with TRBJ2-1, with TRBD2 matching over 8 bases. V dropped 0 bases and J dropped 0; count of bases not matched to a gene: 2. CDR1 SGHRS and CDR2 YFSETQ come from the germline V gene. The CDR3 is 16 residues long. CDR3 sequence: CASSLGSGSSYNEQFF. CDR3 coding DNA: TGCGCCAGCAGCTTGGGAAGCGGGAGCTCCTACAATGAGCAGTTCTTC. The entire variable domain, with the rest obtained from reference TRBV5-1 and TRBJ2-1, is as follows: KAGVTQTPRYLIKTRGQQVTLSCSPISGHRSVSWYQQTPGQGLQFLFEYFSETQRNKGNFPGRFSGRQFSNSRSEMNVSTLELGDSALYLCASSLGSGSSYNEQFFGPGTRLTVL.

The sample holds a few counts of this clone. The CDR3 protein is CASSPQYTEAFF. DNA of the CDR3: TGTGCCAGCAGCCCACAGTACACTGAAGCTTTCTTT. The chain employs TRBV28 and TRBJ1-1; D ambiguous. Germline CDR1 MDHEN, CDR2 SYDVKM. V lost 6 bases, J lost 3 bases, and 8 bases lay in between. The length of the CDR3 is 12 residues.

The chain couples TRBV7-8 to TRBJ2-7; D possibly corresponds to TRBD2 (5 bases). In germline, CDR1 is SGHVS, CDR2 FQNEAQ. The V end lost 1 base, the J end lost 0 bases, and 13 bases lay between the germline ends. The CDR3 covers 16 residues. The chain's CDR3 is CASSLDGRGSSYEQYF. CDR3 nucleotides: TGTGCCAGCAGCTTAGACGGTCGGGGTAGCTCCTACGAGCAGTACTTC.

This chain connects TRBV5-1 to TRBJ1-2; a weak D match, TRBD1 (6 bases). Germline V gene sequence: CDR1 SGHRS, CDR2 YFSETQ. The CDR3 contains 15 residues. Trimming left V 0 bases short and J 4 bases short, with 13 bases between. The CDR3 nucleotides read TGCGCCAGCAGCTTGGCGGGGGGCCGGGCCTATGGCTACACCTTC. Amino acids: CASSLAGGRAYGYTF.

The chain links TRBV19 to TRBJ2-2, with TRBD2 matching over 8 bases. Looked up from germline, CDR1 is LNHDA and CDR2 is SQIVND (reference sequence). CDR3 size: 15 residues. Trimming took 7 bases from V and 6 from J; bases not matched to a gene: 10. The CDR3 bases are TGTGCCAGTACCCCGGGAGGGGGGTGGTCCGGGGAGCTGTTTTTT. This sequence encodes CASTPGGGWSGELFF.

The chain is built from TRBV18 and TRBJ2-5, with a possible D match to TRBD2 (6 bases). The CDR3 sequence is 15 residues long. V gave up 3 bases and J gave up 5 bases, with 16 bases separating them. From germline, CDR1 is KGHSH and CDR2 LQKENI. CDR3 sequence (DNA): TGTGCCAGCTCACCTTCCTCCCCAAGCGGGGAGACCCAGTACTTC. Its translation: CASSPSSPSGETQYF.

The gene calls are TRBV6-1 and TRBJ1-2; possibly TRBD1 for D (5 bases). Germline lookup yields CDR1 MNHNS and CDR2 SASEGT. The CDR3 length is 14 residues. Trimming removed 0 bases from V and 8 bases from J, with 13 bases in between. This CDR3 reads CASSEAGGRVGYTF. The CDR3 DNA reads TGTGCCAGCAGTGAAGCGGGAGGCAGGGTCGGCTACACCTTC.

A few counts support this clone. Here the CDR3 reads CASSQDLGGANGYTF. Written as DNA, the CDR3 is TGTGCCAGCAGCCAAGACCTGGGGGGGGCCAATGGCTACACCTTC. The chain employs TRBV14 and TRBJ1-2, with D tentatively TRBD1 (6 bases). The CDR3 consists of 15 residues. V shed 0 bases and J shed 6 bases, with 14 bases lying between them. Germline CDR1 and CDR2: SGHDN and FVKESK.

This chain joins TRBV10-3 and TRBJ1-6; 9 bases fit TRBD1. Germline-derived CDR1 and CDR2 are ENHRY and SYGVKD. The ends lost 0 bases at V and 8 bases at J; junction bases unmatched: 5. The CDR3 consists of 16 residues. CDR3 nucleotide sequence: TGTGCCATCAGTGAGTCGGGACAGGGATCTCATTCACCCCTCCACTTT. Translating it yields CAISESGQGSHSPLHF.

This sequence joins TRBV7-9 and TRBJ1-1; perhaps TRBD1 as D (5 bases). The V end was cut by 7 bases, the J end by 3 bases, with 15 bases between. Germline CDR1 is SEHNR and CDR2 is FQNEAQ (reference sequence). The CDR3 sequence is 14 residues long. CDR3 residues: CASTSSGGYTEAFF. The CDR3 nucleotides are TGTGCCAGCACCTCGTCTGGGGGGTACACTGAAGCTTTCTTT.

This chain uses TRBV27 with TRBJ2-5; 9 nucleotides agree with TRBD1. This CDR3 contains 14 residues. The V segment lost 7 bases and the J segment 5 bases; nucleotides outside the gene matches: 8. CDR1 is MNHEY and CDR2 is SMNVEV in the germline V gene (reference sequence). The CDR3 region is CASKWDREGETQYF. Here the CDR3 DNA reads TGTGCCAGCAAGTGGGACAGGGAGGGGGAGACCCAGTACTTC.

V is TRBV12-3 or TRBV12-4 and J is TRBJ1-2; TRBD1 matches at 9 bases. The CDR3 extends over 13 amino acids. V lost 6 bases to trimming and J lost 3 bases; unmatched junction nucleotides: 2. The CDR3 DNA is TGTGCCAGCAGGCGGACAGGGGACTATGGCTACACCTTC. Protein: CASRRTGDYGYTF.